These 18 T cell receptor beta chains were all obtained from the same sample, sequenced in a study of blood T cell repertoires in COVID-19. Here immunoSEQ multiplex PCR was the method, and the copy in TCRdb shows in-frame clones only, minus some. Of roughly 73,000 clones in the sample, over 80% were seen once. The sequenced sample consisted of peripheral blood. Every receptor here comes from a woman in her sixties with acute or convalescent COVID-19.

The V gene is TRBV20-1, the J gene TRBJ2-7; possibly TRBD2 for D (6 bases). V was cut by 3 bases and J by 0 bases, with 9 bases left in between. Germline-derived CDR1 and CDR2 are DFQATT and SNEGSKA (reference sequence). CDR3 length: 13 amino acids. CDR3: CSASETSSYEQYF. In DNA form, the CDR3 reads TGCAGTGCTAGTGAGACTAGCTCCTACGAGCAGTACTTC.

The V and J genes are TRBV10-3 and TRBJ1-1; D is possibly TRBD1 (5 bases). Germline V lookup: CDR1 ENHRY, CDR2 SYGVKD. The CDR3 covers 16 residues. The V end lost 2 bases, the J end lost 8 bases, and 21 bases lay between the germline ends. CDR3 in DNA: TGTGCCATCAGTGAGAGGAGGGGCTCCAGGGATAACGAAGCTTTCTTT. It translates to CAISERRGSRDNEAFF.

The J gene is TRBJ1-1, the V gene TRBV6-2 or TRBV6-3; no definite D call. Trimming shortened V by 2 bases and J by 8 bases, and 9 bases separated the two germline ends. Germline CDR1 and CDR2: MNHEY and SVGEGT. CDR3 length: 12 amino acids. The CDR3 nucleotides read TGTGCCAGCAGTTACAGAGGTGCCGAAGCTTTCTTT. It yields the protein CASSYRGAEAFF.

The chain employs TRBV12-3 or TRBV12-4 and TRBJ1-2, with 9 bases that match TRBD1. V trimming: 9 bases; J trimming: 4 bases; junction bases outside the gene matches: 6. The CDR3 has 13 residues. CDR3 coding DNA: TGTGCCAGTCAACAGGGGGCCGGCTATGGCTACACCTTC. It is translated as CASQQGAGYGYTF.

The CDR3 DNA is TGTGCCAGCTCAACATCCGCCGGGGGGGGAGAGACCCAGTACTTC. Translating it yields CASSTSAGGGETQYF. This sequence joins TRBV18 and TRBJ2-5, with 8 positions matching TRBD2. Germline V CDR1 and CDR2: KGHSH, LQKENI. Unmatched junction bases numbered 9, after V lost 5 bases and J lost 4 bases. The length of the CDR3 is 15 residues.

The CDR3 DNA reads as TGTGCCAGCAGCTTTCAAGAGGAAAACATTCAGTACTTC. This translates into CASSFQEENIQYF. This chain connects TRBV5-6 to TRBJ2-4, with D hard to call. Germline CDR1 and CDR2: SGHDT and YYEEEE. The CDR3 is 13 amino acids. Trimming took off 2 bases at V and 5 bases at J, with 8 bases between the two ends.

CDR3: CASSLTQGANQPQHF. DNA of the CDR3: TGTGCCAGCAGTTTGACGCAGGGGGCGAATCAGCCCCAGCATTTT. The chain links TRBV28 to TRBJ1-5; 8 bases are shared with TRBD1. V trimming: 3 bases; J trimming: 4 bases; junction bases outside the gene matches: 5. The germline CDR1 and CDR2 sequences are MDHEN and SYDVKM. The CDR3 length is 15 residues.

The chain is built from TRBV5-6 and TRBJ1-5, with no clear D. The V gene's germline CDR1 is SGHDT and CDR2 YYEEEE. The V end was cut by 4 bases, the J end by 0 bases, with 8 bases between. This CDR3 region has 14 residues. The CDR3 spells CASSGRHSNQPQHF. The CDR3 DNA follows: TGTGCCAGCAGCGGTCGACATAGCAATCAGCCCCAGCATTTT.

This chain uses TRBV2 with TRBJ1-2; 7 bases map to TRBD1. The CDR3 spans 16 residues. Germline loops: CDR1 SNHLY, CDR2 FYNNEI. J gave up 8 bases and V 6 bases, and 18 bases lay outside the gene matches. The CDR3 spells CASSQLINPGGRGYTF. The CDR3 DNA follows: TGTGCCAGCAGCCAACTCATAAACCCAGGGGGAAGAGGCTACACCTTC.

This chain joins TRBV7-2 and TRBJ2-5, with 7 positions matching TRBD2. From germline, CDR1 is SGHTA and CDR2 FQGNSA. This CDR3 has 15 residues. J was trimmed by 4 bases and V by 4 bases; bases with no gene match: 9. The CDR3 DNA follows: TGTGCCAGCAGCTGGGTAGCGGGTGGGGGAGAGACCCAGTACTTC. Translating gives CASSWVAGGGETQYF.

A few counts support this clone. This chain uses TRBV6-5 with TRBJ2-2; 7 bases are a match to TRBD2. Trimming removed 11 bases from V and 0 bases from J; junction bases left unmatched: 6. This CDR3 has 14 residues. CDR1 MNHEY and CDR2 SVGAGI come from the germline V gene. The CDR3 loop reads CACQRDPNTGELFF. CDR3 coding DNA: TGTGCCTGCCAGCGGGACCCGAACACCGGGGAGCTGTTTTTT.

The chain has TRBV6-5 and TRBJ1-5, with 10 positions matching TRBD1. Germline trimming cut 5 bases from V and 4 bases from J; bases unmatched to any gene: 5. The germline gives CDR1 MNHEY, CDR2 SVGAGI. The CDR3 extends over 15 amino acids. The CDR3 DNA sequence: TGTGCCAGCAGTAACCTGGGACAGGGGAATCAGCCCCAGCATTTT. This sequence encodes CASSNLGQGNQPQHF.

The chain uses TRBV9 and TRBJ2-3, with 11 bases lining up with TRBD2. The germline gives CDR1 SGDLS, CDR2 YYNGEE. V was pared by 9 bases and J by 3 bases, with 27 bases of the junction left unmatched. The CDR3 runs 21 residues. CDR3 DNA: TGTGCCACCCCGAGGTTAGCGGGGGGGCGGAGGAGGTATGGGCATACAGATACGCAGTATTTT. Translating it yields CATPRLAGGRRRYGHTDTQYF.

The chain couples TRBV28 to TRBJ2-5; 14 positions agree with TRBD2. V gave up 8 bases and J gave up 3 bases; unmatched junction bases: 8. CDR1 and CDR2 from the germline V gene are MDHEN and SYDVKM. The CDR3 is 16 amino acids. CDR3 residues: CASRRLAGGPKETQYF. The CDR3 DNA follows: TGTGCCAGCCGCCGACTAGCGGGGGGGCCAAAAGAGACCCAGTACTTC. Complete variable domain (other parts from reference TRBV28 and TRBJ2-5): DVKVTQSSRYLVKRTGEKVFLECVQDMDHENMFWYRQDPGLGLRLIYFSYDVKMKEKGDIPEGYSVSREKKERFSLILESASTNQTSMYLCASRRLAGGPKETQYFGPGTRLLVL.

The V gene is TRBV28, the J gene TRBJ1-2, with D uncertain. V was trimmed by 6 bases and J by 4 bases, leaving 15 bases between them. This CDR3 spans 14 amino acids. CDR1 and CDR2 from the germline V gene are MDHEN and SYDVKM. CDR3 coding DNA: TGTGCCAGCAGACCCCTTGACAATTTCTATGGCTACACCTTC. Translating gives CASRPLDNFYGYTF.

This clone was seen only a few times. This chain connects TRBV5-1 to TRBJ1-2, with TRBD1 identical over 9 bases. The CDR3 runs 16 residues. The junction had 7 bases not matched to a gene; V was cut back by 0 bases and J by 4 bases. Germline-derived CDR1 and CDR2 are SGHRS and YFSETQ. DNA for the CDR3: TGCGCCAGCAGCTTGGTAACAGGGGGCTTCGGCTATGGCTACACCTTC. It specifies CASSLVTGGFGYGYTF.

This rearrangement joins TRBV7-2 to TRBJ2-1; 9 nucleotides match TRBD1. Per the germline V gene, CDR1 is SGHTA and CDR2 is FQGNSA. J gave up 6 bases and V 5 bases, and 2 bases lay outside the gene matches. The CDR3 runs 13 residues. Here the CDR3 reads CASSRDRVNEQFF. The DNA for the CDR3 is TGTGCCAGCAGCCGGGACAGGGTCAATGAGCAGTTCTTC. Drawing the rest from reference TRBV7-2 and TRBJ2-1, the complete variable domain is GAGVSQSPSNKVTEKGKDVELRCDPISGHTALYWYRQSLGQGLEFLIYFQGNSAPDKSGLPSDRFSAERTGGSVSTLTIQRTQQEDSAVYLCASSRDRVNEQFFGPGTRLTVL.

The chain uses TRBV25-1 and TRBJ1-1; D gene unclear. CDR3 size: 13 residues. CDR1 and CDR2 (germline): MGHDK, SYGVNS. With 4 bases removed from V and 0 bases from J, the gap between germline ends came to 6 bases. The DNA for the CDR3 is TGTGCCAGCAGTGCGACTGTGAACACTGAAGCTTTCTTT. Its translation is CASSATVNTEAFF.